The following is a TCR beta chain sequence with its context. A much larger clone differs by one base, so this may be a read error. This sample was included in a study of T cell repertoires in aging, cancer and after chemotherapy. The wider study: Roughly 8.8 million TCR reads made up the full dataset.

A mixed TRB-A/B primer pool amplified rearranged TRB by multiplex touch-down PCR. TCRdb re-called the multiplex PCR reads with MiXCR, one entry per CDR3 protein. The profile covers 10,000 to 15,000 distinct CDR3 sequences, with around 30% appearing a single time and roughly a tenth taken by the ten largest. TCR beta rearrangements were amplified from peripheral blood genomic DNA. Sequenced material: blood. The sequence derives from a human donor with a blood cancer.

CDR3 loop: CASSRSLRGIDTQYF. In DNA form, the CDR3 reads TGTGCCAGCAGCCGGTCCCTTCGAGGCATAGATACGCAGTATTTT. This rearrangement joins TRBV5-6 to TRBJ2-3; D gene unclear. V was shortened by 4 bases and J by 5 bases, with 17 bases between the two germline ends. There are 15 residues in the CDR3. CDR1 SGHDT and CDR2 YYEEEE come from the germline V gene.